Following are 24 T cell receptor beta chains from one sample sequenced in a study of cytomegalovirus exposure and HLA in healthy donors. PCR amplification relied on 60 Vbeta primers (plus 13 Jbeta primers). The repertoire was sequenced with immunoSEQ multiplex PCR; TCRdb's copy has only in-frame clones and lacks some. The top ten clones hold less than 20% of a sample with fewer than 50,000 clones, 66% of them seen once. The sample was PBMCs. These receptors were collected from a man aged 45-65 years in good health and CMV-seropositive.

This clone was detected only a few times. This specimen includes other DNA sequences encoding the same CDR3. The chain combines TRBV6-5 with TRBJ1-2; 8 bases are a match to TRBD1. The CDR3 sequence is 13 residues long. Germline CDR1 and CDR2: MNHEY and SVGAGI. V lost 6 bases to trimming and J lost 3 bases; unmatched junction nucleotides: 3. Here the CDR3 reads CASRIQGDYGYTF. The CDR3 bases are TGTGCCAGCAGGATACAGGGGGACTATGGCTACACCTTC.

A single count supports this clone. V and J are TRBV14 and TRBJ2-7, with 8 positions matching TRBD1. This CDR3 is 15 amino acids long. J lost 8 bases, V lost 6 bases, and 15 bases had no gene match. The germline V gene encodes CDR1 SGHDN and CDR2 FVKESK. DNA of the CDR3: TGTGCCAGCAGTCCCGGGACAGGTGGCGTCGGACAGCAGTACTTC. Protein: CASSPGTGGVGQQYF.

This clone was seen a handful of times. The chain has TRBV2 and TRBJ1-6; 7 nucleotides line up with TRBD1. CDR1 and CDR2 from the germline V gene are SNHLY and FYNNEI. CDR3 length: 18 amino acids. V shed 9 bases, J shed 0 bases, and the junction held 14 bases outside the gene matches. The CDR3 DNA reads TGTGCCAGTCGGACTTCCGGGACAGTTAGCTCCTATAATTCACCCCTCCACTTT. This codes for CASRTSGTVSSYNSPLHF.

CDR3 nucleotide sequence: TGTGCCAGCAGTGAGTCGGGGGGACTACGTAAGCAGTACTTC. It translates to CASSESGGLRKQYF. This chain uses TRBV2 with TRBJ2-7; TRBD2 matches 7 bases. The germline CDR1 and CDR2 sequences are SNHLY and FYNNEI. V was clipped by 3 bases and J by 8 bases; unmatched bases: 10. CDR3 length: 14 residues.

The chain uses TRBV28 and TRBJ1-5; TRBD1 is a possible D gene (5 bases). Per germline, CDR1 MDHEN and CDR2 SYDVKM. This CDR3 has 19 residues. V dropped 1 base and J dropped 0 bases, with 19 bases sitting between them. The CDR3 is CASSLLGRQSLYSNQPQHF. As DNA, the CDR3 is TGTGCCAGCAGTTTATTAGGAAGACAGAGCCTATATAGCAATCAGCCCCAGCATTTT.

The J gene is TRBJ1-2, the V gene TRBV6-1; tentative D call: TRBD1 (6 bases). The V and J ends lost 2 bases and 5 bases respectively, with 9 bases between them. This CDR3 is built from 13 residues. From germline, CDR1 is MNHNS and CDR2 SASEGT. CDR3 protein: CASSEWDIYGYTF. The CDR3 DNA is TGTGCCAGCAGTGAATGGGACATATATGGCTACACCTTC.

This chain uses TRBV7-8 with TRBJ1-6; a weak D match, TRBD1 (5 bases). CDR3 size: 15 residues. Trimming pared 6 bases from V and 7 bases from J, leaving 16 bases between. Germline V gene sequence: CDR1 SGHVS, CDR2 FQNEAQ. This CDR3 is CASRAVGRGNSPLHF. CDR3 coding DNA: TGTGCCAGCAGAGCCGTCGGGAGGGGCAATTCACCCCTCCACTTT.

The V and J genes are TRBV2 and TRBJ2-5; TRBD2 matches 10 bases. The V and J ends lost 8 bases and 5 bases, in that order; junction bases with no gene match: 11. Germline lookup yields CDR1 SNHLY and CDR2 FYNNEI. The CDR3 is 15 residues long. CDR3 region: CASAPRLAGEETQYF. As DNA, the CDR3 is TGTGCCAGCGCACCTCGGCTAGCGGGGGAGGAGACCCAGTACTTC.

This clone has more than one count but fewer than ten. The CDR3 DNA is TGTGCCAGCAGCCTCTTACCCCGGGACAGGGTAGGCTATGGCTACACCTTC. Translated: CASSLLPRDRVGYGYTF. V and J are TRBV4-2 and TRBJ1-2, with 9 bases lining up with TRBD1. Germline V gene lookup returns CDR1 LGHNA and CDR2 YNFKEQ. The CDR3 sequence is 17 residues long. V was clipped by 4 bases and J by 4 bases; unmatched bases: 13.

The chain is built from TRBV4-3 and TRBJ2-7; D gene ambiguous. Germline CDR1 LGHNA, CDR2 YSLEER. Trimming left V 1 base short and J 3 bases short, with 13 bases between. The CDR3 contains 15 residues. The CDR3 DNA sequence: TGCGCCAGCAGCCAAGGGTACGAGATACTCTACGAGCAGTACTTC. Its protein product is CASSQGYEILYEQYF.

The J gene is TRBJ1-4, the V gene TRBV2, with 9 nucleotides matching TRBD1. The CDR3 sequence is 15 residues long. The germline CDR1 and CDR2 sequences are SNHLY and FYNNEI. Trimming at V came to 5 bases and at J to 6 bases, leaving 7 bases not matched to a gene. The CDR3 DNA sequence: TGTGCCAGCAGTTTGGGACAGGGTGTAGATGAAAAACTGTTTTTT. Translating it yields CASSLGQGVDEKLFF. The full variable domain, with the rest looked up from reference TRBV2 and TRBJ1-4, is EPEVTQTPSHQVTQMGQEVILRCVPISNHLYFYWYRQILGQKVEFLVSFYNNEISEKSEIFDDQFSVERPDGSNFTLKIRSTKLEDSAMYFCASSLGQGVDEKLFFGSGTQLSVL.

This clone turned up a few times. The gene calls are TRBV2 and TRBJ2-5; 8 nucleotides match TRBD1. The CDR3 has 17 amino acids. The germline gives CDR1 SNHLY, CDR2 FYNNEI. With V trimmed by 2 bases and J by 5 bases, 13 bases remained unmatched. In DNA form, the CDR3 reads TGTGCCAGCAGTGAATTCTGGCAGGGGGCCCCGATGGAGACCCAGTACTTC. Protein sequence: CASSEFWQGAPMETQYF.

V is TRBV6-5 and J is TRBJ1-1; D is unclear. This CDR3 has 16 amino acids. V gave up 1 base and J gave up 1 base, with 13 bases separating them. CDR1 MNHEY and CDR2 SVGAGI come from the germline V gene. CDR3 bases: TGTGCCAGCAGTTACTTCCCTGACACGACGAACACTGAAGCTTTCTTT. Translated, it gives CASSYFPDTTNTEAFF.

The chain joins TRBV5-1 to TRBJ2-1; unclear D gene. V was trimmed by 3 bases and J by 3 bases, leaving 7 bases between them. CDR3 length equals 13 residues. Germline V lookup: CDR1 SGHRS, CDR2 YFSETQ. The CDR3 here is CASSSLSYNEQFF. For the CDR3, the DNA is TGCGCCAGCAGCTCGCTGAGCTACAATGAGCAGTTCTTC.

The chain uses TRBV19 and TRBJ2-1; D may be TRBD2 (6 bases). There are 14 residues in the CDR3. The V gene's germline CDR1 is LNHDA and CDR2 SQIVND (reference sequence). Trimming cost V 7 bases and J 4 bases, with 14 bases left between them. The DNA of the CDR3 is TGTGCCAGTACGCTCGGGGGTAATTACAATGAGCAGTTCTTC. Amino acid sequence: CASTLGGNYNEQFF.

The gene calls are TRBV11-3 and TRBJ2-3; TRBD1 matches at 9 bases. V lost 6 bases, J lost 0 bases, and 16 bases stayed unmatched. The CDR3 totals 19 residues. The germline V gene has CDR1 SGHNT and CDR2 YENEEA. The CDR3 protein is CASRGWTGVSSSSTDTQYF. The CDR3 nucleotides read TGTGCCAGCAGGGGATGGACAGGGGTCTCCTCATCTAGCACAGATACGCAGTATTTT. The full variable domain, rest sourced from reference TRBV11-3 and TRBJ2-3, is EAGVVQSPRYKIIEKKQPVAFWCNPISGHNTLYWYLQNLGQGPELLIRYENEEAVDDSQLPKDRFSAERLKGVDSTLKIQPAELGDSAVYLCASRGWTGVSSSSTDTQYFGPGTRLTVL.

This clone was detected only a few times. The chain carries TRBV7-9 and TRBJ2-1, with D perhaps TRBD1 (5 bases). This CDR3 has 12 amino acids. Germline V CDR1 and CDR2: SEHNR, FQNEAQ (reference sequence). Trimming took off 1 base at V and 9 bases at J, with 7 bases between the two ends. CDR3 nucleotides: TGTGCCAGCAGCTTAGAGGGGATTGAGCAGTTCTTC. It yields the protein CASSLEGIEQFF.

This clone was observed a few times. The rearrangement joins TRBV7-3 to TRBJ2-1, with 13 bases matching TRBD2. CDR1 and CDR2 from the germline V gene are SGHTA and FQGTGA. There are 15 residues in the CDR3. Trimming took 4 bases from V and 8 from J; bases not matched to a gene: 5. CDR3 protein: CASSSTSGGAYEQFF. The CDR3, as DNA: TGTGCCAGCAGCTCAACTAGCGGGGGGGCCTATGAGCAGTTCTTC.

This chain links TRBV7-6 with TRBJ1-3; D unresolved. Trimming removed 5 bases from V and 2 bases from J, with 16 bases in between. In germline, CDR1 is SGHVS, CDR2 FNYEAQ. This CDR3 is built from 16 residues. DNA for the CDR3: TGTGCCAGCAGCCCCCTCAGCGGGCAGGCTGGAAACACCATATATTTT. This encodes CASSPLSGQAGNTIYF. Combining the CDR3 with reference TRBV7-6 and TRBJ1-3 gives the whole variable domain GAGVSQSPRYKVTKRGQDVALRCDPISGHVSLYWYRQALGQGPEFLTYFNYEAQQDKSGLPNDRFSAERPEGSISTLTIQRTEQRDSAMYRCASSPLSGQAGNTIYFGEGSWLTVV.

The gene calls are TRBV19 and TRBJ1-1; 7 positions match TRBD1. The CDR3 has 13 amino acids. After removal of 5 bases from V and 5 bases from J, the junction contained 5 bases not matched to a gene. Germline-derived CDR1 and CDR2 are LNHDA and SQIVND (reference sequence). In DNA form, the CDR3 reads TGTGCCAGTAGTCTCACGGACAGGACTGAAGCTTTCTTT. Translated: CASSLTDRTEAFF.

This chain uses TRBV6-5 with TRBJ2-7; TRBD1 agrees at 8 bases. V gave up 5 bases and J gave up 1 base; unmatched junction bases: 4. CDR3 length equals 14 residues. Germline V gene data show CDR1 as MNHEY and CDR2 as SVGAGI. The CDR3 bases are TGTGCCAGCAGTCGACAGGGGAGTTCCTACGAGCAGTACTTC. Translation: CASSRQGSSYEQYF.

In DNA form, the CDR3 reads TGTGCCACCCTGGGCAACACTGAAGCTTTCTTT. Its protein is CATLGNTEAFF. The V and J genes are TRBV28 and TRBJ1-1; D is unresolved. The CDR3 runs to 11 residues. V was trimmed by 10 bases and J by 2 bases, leaving 8 bases between them. The germline V gene encodes CDR1 MDHEN and CDR2 SYDVKM.

This clone was recorded a few times. The rearrangement links TRBV4-1 to TRBJ1-4, with D unclear. The CDR3 loop spans 15 amino acids. V was trimmed by 1 base and J by 3 bases, leaving 9 bases between them. Germline V CDR1 and CDR2: MGHRA, YSYEKL. CDR3 bases: TGCGCCAGCAGCCAAGCGATGAGGTCTAATGAAAAACTGTTTTTT. Its translation: CASSQAMRSNEKLFF.

The chain is built from TRBV28 and TRBJ1-2; 8 positions match TRBD1. Germline assignment: CDR1 MDHEN and CDR2 SYDVKM. This CDR3 has 13 amino acids. V was clipped by 5 bases and J by 7 bases; unmatched bases: 6. This chain's CDR3 is CASSKQGAGGYTF. Written as DNA, the CDR3 is TGTGCCAGCAGTAAGCAGGGGGCGGGTGGCTACACCTTC.